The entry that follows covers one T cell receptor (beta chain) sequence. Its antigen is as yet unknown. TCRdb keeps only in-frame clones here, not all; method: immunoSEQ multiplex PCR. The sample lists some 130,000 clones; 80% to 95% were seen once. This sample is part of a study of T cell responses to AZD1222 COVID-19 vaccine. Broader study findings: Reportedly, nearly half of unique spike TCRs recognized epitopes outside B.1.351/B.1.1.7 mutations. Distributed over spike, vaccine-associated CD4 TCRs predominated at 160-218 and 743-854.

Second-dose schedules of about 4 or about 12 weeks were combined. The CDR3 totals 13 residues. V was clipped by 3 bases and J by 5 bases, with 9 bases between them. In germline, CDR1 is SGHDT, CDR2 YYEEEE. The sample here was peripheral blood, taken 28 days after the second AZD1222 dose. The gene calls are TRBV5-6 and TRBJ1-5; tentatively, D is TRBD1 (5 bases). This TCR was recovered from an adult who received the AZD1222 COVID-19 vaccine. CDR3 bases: TGTGCCAGCAGCTCGAGAGGGGATCAGCCCCAGCATTTT. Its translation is CASSSRGDQPQHF.